This is a list of T cell receptor beta chains from one sample in a study of T-cell reconstitution after alpha-beta-depleted transplantation in children. Using its own MiXCR run on the PCR reads, TCRdb lists one record per CDR3 protein. The sample shows around 400,000 distinct CDR3 sequences, approximately 20% of them seen only once. Sequenced here: PBMCs from the stem cell graft donor, sampled from the stem cell graft. All receptors come from a human donor who donated a stem cell graft to a child with acute myeloid leukemia. Both conserved end residues are trimmed from each CDR3. Fields, in order: J gene, V gene, D gene, CDR3 protein. D genes are given only for firm matches.

TRBJ2-1,TRBV20-1,NA,SARDLGQASSSYNEQF
TRBJ2-7,TRBV12-3/TRBV12-4,NA,ASSLAASAYEQY
TRBJ2-1,TRBV12-3/TRBV12-4,NA,ASSFEGPEQF
TRBJ2-1,TRBV29-1,NA,SGQRLEWDEQF
TRBJ1-1,TRBV24-1,NA,ATSDTNREEAF
TRBJ2-3,TRBV4-1,NA,ASSQDGRDRGVSDTQY
TRBJ2-7,TRBV6-2/TRBV6-3,NA,ASSYSFYRPNSNEQY
TRBJ2-7,TRBV5-1,NA,ASSLGWAGGEQY
TRBJ2-1,TRBV27,NA,ASSLVASAYNEQF
TRBJ1-1,TRBV28,NA,ASLRELGTEAF
TRBJ2-1,TRBV21-1,NA,ASSGVLAGVYEQF
TRBJ2-2,TRBV20-1,TRBD2,SAAGTSGRGGELF
TRBJ2-3,TRBV7-2,NA,ASSPARLDTQY
TRBJ2-7,TRBV5-6,NA,ASSLALRGSLDEQY
TRBJ2-1,TRBV7-9,TRBD1,ASSLQGQVNEQF
TRBJ2-3,TRBV24-1,NA,ATKSSTDTQY
TRBJ2-5,TRBV29-1,NA,SVKDGQETQY
TRBJ2-7,TRBV6-5,TRBD2,ASSYVTSGSYEQY
TRBJ2-7,TRBV20-1,NA,SARNQAPLYEQY
TRBJ2-1,TRBV11-2,TRBD1,ASSSGQAPPYNVQF
TRBJ2-5,TRBV7-2,NA,ASSFGRAESQY
TRBJ1-1,TRBV29-1,NA,SVEDEVGTKAF
TRBJ2-1,TRBV5-1,NA,ASSLMRESHGMSEQF
TRBJ2-5,TRBV20-1,TRBD2,SAAEWTSRQETQY
TRBJ2-7,TRBV20-1,TRBD2,SASPGGSPYEQY
TRBJ1-4,TRBV12-3/TRBV12-4,TRBD1,ASSSGTGPMRKLF
TRBJ1-1,TRBV5-1,NA,ASSLGQAGWNTEAF
TRBJ2-3,TRBV20-1,NA,SAGIETDTQY
TRBJ2-7,TRBV7-6,NA,ASSLAPGHSAAYEQY
TRBJ2-2,TRBV18,NA,ASSPTGSGNTGELF
TRBJ1-1,TRBV6-1,TRBD1,ASSPGQGAFEAF
TRBJ2-1,TRBV15,TRBD2,ATSRDWASGRDEQF
TRBJ2-1,TRBV20-1,TRBD1,SARDDRVVAGNSYNEQF
TRBJ1-1,TRBV12-3/TRBV12-4,TRBD1,ASTKTGGWAEAF
TRBJ1-1,TRBV24-1,NA,ATSDYTGTF
TRBJ2-3,TRBV7-2,NA,ASSFVESDTQY
TRBJ2-7,TRBV2,TRBD2,ASSEPSGSYEQY
TRBJ2-3,TRBV12-3/TRBV12-4,TRBD2,ASRRFGLAGKRTDTQY
TRBJ2-1,TRBV28,TRBD2,ASSLDLAGAGNEQF
TRBJ1-1,TRBV15,NA,ATSRDLRGTEAF
TRBJ1-1,TRBV29-1,NA,SVDDDRNTEAF
NA,TRBV15,NA,ATSRARGGNQPQY
TRBJ1-3,TRBV20-1,NA,SAIASGNTIY
TRBJ1-5,TRBV20-1,NA,SATGRANDQPQH
TRBJ2-7,TRBV29-1,NA,SVETTSYEQY
TRBJ2-1,TRBV29-1,TRBD1,SVEDDRGLVNEQF
TRBJ1-5,TRBV12-3/TRBV12-4,NA,ASSLSGGQNQPQH
TRBJ2-1,TRBV6-5,NA,ASSKTGAQF
TRBJ1-3,TRBV2,NA,ASSLRLGVGNTIY
TRBJ2-7,TRBV20-1,NA,SASPDSDEQY
TRBJ2-1,TRBV7-9,NA,ASSLDPSLPNEQF
TRBJ2-1,TRBV7-2,NA,ASSFLTTFNEQF
TRBJ2-7,TRBV29-1,NA,SVAFGGGYEQY
TRBJ2-7,TRBV29-1,TRBD2,SVDRSGSGYEQY
TRBJ2-1,TRBV12-3/TRBV12-4,NA,ASRSPFATNANEQF